This T cell receptor beta chain was captured in a study of T cells in Graves' hyperthyroidism and ophthalmopathy (dated by TCRdb to the late 2010s). In the study overall: Peripheral blood was collected at initial diagnosis, before any treatment. To identify TCR V-J signatures that set the groups apart, the researchers used a discovery cohort of more than 95 patients, made up of some 41 with Graves' ophthalmopathy and 57 with stable Graves' hyperthyroidism. An independent validation cohort of about 20 hyperthyroidism patients and about 16 patients who later progressed to ophthalmopathy tested prospective prediction of ophthalmopathy. The 95 to 100 discovery patients were randomly split 7:3 into training and test sets. The study also compared thyroid tissue and blood T-cell repertoires from a handful of Graves' hyperthyroidism patients. Following sampling, methimazole starting at 30 mg daily was given to hyperthyroidism patients, and high-dose intravenous methylprednisolone was given to ophthalmopathy patients. The paper reports TCR Vbeta CDR3 sequencing of some 140 peripheral blood samples: around 45 ophthalmopathy, about 75 hyperthyroidism and roughly 17 progressor patients. Broad study findings and their caveats: During validation, the model predicted progression to ophthalmopathy a median of roughly 7.1 months ahead of onset, with around 71% sensitivity and about 75% specificity. Most expanded thyroid clonotypes (frequency above 0.001) were also found in blood, which suggests that blood repertoires may mirror thyroid immune responses. In cross-validation, a model built on a 13 V-J signature told ophthalmopathy apart from stable hyperthyroidism with just under 90% sensitivity and around 84% specificity, and in testing the same model reached 80%/75%. Sample size was not statistically predetermined, and investigators were not blinded to group allocation.

Ophthalmopathy patients had moderately to severely active disease, with a Clinical Activity Score of 3 or more, a NOSPECS grade of 4 or more, and a disease duration of less than 3 months. The study excluded patients with uncontrolled infections, other autoimmune diseases, pregnancy or lactation. Diagnoses were based on clinical symptoms, serum thyroxine and TRAb, thyroid ultrasound and orbital computed tomography. Ficoll-Paque density gradient centrifugation was used to isolate PBMCs from about 9.4 ml of fresh peripheral blood. Total RNA was extracted using Trizol reagent, and RNA quality was assessed on an Agilent 2100 Bioanalyzer. The TCR beta CDR3 regions were amplified from the RNA transcripts. The first round of RT-PCR for the TCR CDR3 was performed with the HTBI primer set and the Qiagen OneStep RT-PCR kit. Libraries were constructed in a second round of multiplex PCR, after which size selection and purification were performed. Libraries were sequenced paired-end with 100 bp reads on an Illumina HiSeq2000. As for the authors' bioinformatics: SOAPnuke was used to process the raw data, throwing out any read that contained adapters or uncalled bases, had a mean Phred below 15, or lacked an exact constant-primer or identifier match. COPE v1.2.5 was used to merge the high-quality paired reads, and each unique nucleotide sequence was defined as a clonotype. MiTCR v1.1 was used to align clonotypes to the IMGT TRBV, TRBD and TRBJ reference segments. Analysis was restricted to V-J combinations with a frequency above 0.0001, which covered roughly 99% of repertoires. The TCS score was defined as the ratio of F50 (clonal expansion) to E x V (chaos), calculated using BLOSUM62-based TCRdist between CDR3 peptides within each V-J. Welch's t-statistics and random forest reduced fewer than 550 V-J features to 13, which were used in a naive Bayes classifier (R e1071). TCRdb itself trimmed the public reads at Q25 with fastp, ran MiXCR and retained productive beta chains. A single entry per CDR3 protein holds the most common genes and DNA from its merged rows. The V and J calls, along with clone size, are taken from TCRdb and not from the paper's own processing. Recorded for this sample are hundreds of thousands of distinct CDR3 sequences; around 20% of them occurred a single time. The ten biggest clones cover 30% to 40% of the sample.

The CDR3 starts with the cysteine, ends with the phenylalanine, and has 13 residues. CDR3 DNA only is kept here, 39 bases in frame from base 1. A distance of 6 bases separates the germline ends of V and J, which lose 0 bases and 0 bases respectively. The germline V gene (reference sequence) gives CDR1 as DFQATT and CDR2 as SNEGSKA. This clonotype was detected a few times. The clone's antigen remains unknown. There are no base qualities to consult, and no much larger clone falls within one base. The specimen was blood. This receptor was obtained from a man aged 30-40 years with Graves' ophthalmopathy. In this chain, TRBV20-1 is recombined with TRBJ2-7, with no confidently assigned D gene. Read as DNA, the sequence is TGCAGTGCTAGAGATCCCTTCTCCTACGAGCAGTACTTC. Translated, this gives CSARDPFSYEQYF.